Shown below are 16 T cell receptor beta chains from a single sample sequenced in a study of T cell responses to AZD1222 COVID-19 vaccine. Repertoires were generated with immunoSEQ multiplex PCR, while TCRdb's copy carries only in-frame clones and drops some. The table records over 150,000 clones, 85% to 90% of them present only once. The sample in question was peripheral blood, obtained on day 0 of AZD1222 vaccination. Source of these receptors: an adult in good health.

DNA of the CDR3: TGTGCCAGCAGCGAATACTCTGGGGCCAACGTCCTGACTTTC. Translating it yields CASSEYSGANVLTF. The chain recombines TRBV5-6 with TRBJ2-6; D ambiguous. CDR1 and CDR2 (germline): SGHDT, YYEEEE. CDR3 size: 14 residues. The V gene lost 4 bases and the J gene lost 0 bases, with 5 bases spanning the gap.

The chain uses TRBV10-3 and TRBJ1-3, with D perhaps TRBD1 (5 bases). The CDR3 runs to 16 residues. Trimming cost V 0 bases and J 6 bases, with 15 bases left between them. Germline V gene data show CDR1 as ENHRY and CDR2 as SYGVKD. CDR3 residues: CAISESRDAKLNTIYF. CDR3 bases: TGTGCCATCAGTGAGTCTAGGGACGCGAAGTTAAACACCATATATTTT.

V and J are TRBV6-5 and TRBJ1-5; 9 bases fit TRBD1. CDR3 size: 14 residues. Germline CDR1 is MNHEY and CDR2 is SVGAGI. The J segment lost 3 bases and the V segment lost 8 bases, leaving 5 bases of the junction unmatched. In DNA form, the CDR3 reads TGTGCCAGCTCCGGGACAGGGAACAATCAGCCCCAGCATTTT. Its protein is CASSGTGNNQPQHF.

The CDR3 DNA sequence: TGCGCCAGCAGCTTGGTGGGCCCCGGGGAGCTGTTTTTT. This sequence encodes CASSLVGPGELFF. The chain couples TRBV5-1 to TRBJ2-2; no clear D. The CDR3 has 13 residues. CDR1 SGHRS and CDR2 YFSETQ come from the germline V gene. With 0 bases removed from V and 6 bases from J, the gap between germline ends came to 6 bases.

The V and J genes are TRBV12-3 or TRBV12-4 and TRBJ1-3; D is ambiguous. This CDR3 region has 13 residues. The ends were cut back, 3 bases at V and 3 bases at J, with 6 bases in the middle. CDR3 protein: CASSLYNGNTIYF. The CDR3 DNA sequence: TGTGCCAGCAGTTTGTATAATGGAAACACCATATATTTT.

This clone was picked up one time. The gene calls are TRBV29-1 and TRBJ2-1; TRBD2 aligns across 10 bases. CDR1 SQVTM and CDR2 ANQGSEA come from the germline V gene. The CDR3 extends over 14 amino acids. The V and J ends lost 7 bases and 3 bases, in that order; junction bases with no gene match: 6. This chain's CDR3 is CSGKRGGVYNEQFF. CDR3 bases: TGCAGCGGTAAGCGGGGGGGCGTCTACAATGAGCAGTTCTTC.

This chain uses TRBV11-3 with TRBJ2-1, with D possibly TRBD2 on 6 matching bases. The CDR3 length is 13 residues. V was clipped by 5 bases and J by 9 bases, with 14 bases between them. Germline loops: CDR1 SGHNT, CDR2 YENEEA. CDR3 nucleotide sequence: TGTGCCAGCAGCGGACCCGGGACTGGTGAGCAGTTCTTC. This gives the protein CASSGPGTGEQFF.

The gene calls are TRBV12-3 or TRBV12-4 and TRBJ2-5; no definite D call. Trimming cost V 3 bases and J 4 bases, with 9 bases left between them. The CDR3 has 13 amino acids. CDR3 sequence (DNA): TGTGCCAGCAGTTTTTCAGTTCGAGAGACCCAGTACTTC. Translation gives CASSFSVRETQYF.

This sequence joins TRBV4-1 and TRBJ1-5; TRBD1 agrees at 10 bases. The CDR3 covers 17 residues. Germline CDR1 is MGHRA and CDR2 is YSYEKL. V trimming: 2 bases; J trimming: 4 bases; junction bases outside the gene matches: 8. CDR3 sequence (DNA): TGCGCCAGCAGCCAAACCTCCGGGGACAGGGGAAATCAGCCCCAGCATTTT. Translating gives CASSQTSGDRGNQPQHF.

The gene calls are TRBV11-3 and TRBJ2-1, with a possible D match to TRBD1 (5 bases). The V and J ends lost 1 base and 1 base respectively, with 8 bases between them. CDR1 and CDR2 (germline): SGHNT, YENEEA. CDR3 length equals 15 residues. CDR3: CASSLGRVSYNEQFF. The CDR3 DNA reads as TGTGCCAGCAGCTTAGGCAGGGTATCCTACAATGAGCAGTTCTTC.

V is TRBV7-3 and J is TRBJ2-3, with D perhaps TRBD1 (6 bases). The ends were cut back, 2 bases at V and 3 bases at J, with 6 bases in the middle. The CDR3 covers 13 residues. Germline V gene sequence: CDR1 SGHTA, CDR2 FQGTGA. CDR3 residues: CASSLQGTDTQYF. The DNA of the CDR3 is TGTGCCAGCAGCTTACAGGGGACAGATACGCAGTATTTT. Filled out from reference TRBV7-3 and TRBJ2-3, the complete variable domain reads GAGVSQTPSNKVTEKGKYVELRCDPISGHTALYWYRQSLGQGPEFLIYFQGTGAADDSGLPNDRFFAVRPEGSVSTLKIQRTERGDSAVYLCASSLQGTDTQYFGPGTRLTVL.

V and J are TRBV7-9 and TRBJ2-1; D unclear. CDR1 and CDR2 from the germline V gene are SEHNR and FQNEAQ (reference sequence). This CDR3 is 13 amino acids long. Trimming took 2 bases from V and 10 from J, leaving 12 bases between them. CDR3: CASSLKAVEEQFF. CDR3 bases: TGTGCCAGCAGCTTAAAGGCTGTCGAAGAGCAGTTCTTC.

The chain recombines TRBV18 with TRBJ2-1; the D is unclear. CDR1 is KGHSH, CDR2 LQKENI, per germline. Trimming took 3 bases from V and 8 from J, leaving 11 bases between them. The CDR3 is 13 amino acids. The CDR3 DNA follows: TGTGCCAGCTCACCTCAACCCAGCGATGAGCAGTTCTTC. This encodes CASSPQPSDEQFF.

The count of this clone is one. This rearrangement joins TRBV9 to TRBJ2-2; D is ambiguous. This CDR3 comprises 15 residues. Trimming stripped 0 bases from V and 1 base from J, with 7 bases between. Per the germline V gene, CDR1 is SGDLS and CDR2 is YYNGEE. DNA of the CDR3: TGTGCCAGCAGCGTAGGAACGGTGAACACCGGGGAGCTGTTTTTT. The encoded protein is CASSVGTVNTGELFF. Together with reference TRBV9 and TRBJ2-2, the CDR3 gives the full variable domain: DSGVTQTPKHLITATGQRVTLRCSPRSGDLSVYWYQQSLDQGLQFLIQYYNGEERAKGNILERFSAQQFPDLHSELNLSSLELGDSALYFCASSVGTVNTGELFFGEGSRLTVL.

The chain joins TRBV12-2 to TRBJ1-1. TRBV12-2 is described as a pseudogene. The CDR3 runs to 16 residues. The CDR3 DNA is TGTGCAAGTCGCTTAAGGCTGGGATCCCGGGGCACTGAAGCTTTCTTT. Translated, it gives CASRLRLGSRGTEAFF.

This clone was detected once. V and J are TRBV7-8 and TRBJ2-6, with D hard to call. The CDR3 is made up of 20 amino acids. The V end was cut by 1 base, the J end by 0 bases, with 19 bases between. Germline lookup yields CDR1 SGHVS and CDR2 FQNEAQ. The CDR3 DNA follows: TGTGCCAGCAGCTTAGGGAATACCGCCGTTGATCGCTCTGGGGCCAACGTCCTGACTTTC. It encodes CASSLGNTAVDRSGANVLTF.